This record concerns one T cell receptor (beta chain) sequence. The CDR3 sequence is 16 residues long. V lost 4 bases and J lost 8, with 24 bases in between. CDR1 and CDR2 from the germline V gene are SGHNT and YYREEE (reference sequence). Sequenced by immunoSEQ multiplex PCR; TCRdb stores in-frame clones only, minus some. This sample has about 68,000 clones, with 79% found just once. The sample originates from a study of radiotherapy plus CTLA-4 blockade in lung cancer. Material: peripheral blood, obtained from a patient treated with radiotherapy plus ipilimumab. The chain carries TRBV5-4 and TRBJ1-2; D possibly corresponds to TRBD1 (5 bases). The sequence derives from a human donor with non-small cell lung cancer who had a complete response to radiotherapy plus ipilimumab. The CDR3 spells CASSPTGLSIRVGYTF. The CDR3 nucleotides are TGTGCCAGCAGCCCCACGGGACTCTCAATCCGCGTGGGCTACACCTTC.